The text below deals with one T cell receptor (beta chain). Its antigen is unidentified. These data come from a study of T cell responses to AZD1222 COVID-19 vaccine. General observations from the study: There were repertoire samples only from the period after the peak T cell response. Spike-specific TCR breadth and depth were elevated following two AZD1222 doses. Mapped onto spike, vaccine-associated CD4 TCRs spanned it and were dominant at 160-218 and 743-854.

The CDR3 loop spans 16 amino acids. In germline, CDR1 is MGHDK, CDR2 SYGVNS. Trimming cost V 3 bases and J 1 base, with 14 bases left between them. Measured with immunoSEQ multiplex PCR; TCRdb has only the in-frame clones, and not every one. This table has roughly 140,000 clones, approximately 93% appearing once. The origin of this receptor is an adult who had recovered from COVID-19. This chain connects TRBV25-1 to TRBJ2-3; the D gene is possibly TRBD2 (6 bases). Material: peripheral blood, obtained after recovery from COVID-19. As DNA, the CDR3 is TGTGCCAGCAGTGACCTGCACGGGGAGGGCACAGATACGCAGTATTTT. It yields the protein CASSDLHGEGTDTQYF.